The next 21 T cell receptor beta chains were all read from a single sample in a study of shared clonotypes between healthy human individuals. Using immunoSEQ multiplex PCR, the repertoire was profiled, and TCRdb retains in-frame clones only, with some absent. The repertoire consists of about 2.4 million clones, with around nine tenths occurring once and the leading ten covering 0.13% to 0.15%. The specimen was naive CD4+ T cells sorted from blood. Sample subset: CD45RA+ positively selected. Source of these receptors: a man younger than 35 in good health.

The chain combines TRBV6-1 with TRBJ2-7, with D unclear. The ends were cut back, 1 base at V and 4 bases at J, with 8 bases in the middle. The CDR3 covers 13 residues. Germline CDR1 MNHNS, CDR2 SASEGT. Written as DNA, the CDR3 is TGTGCCAGCAGTGAAGAACCGCGGTACGAGCAGTACTTC. The encoded protein is CASSEEPRYEQYF.

This clone appeared once. Germline and junction disagree at one end, which may indicate a read error. The chain uses TRBV7-7 and TRBJ2-5; D gene ambiguous. The germline gives CDR1 SSHAT, CDR2 FNYEAQ (reference sequence). CDR3 size: 13 residues. In nucleotides, the CDR3 is TGTGCTAGCAGCCTCCTAGGACAAGAGACCCAGTACTTC. This encodes CASSLLGQETQYF.

The chain recombines TRBV6-5 with TRBJ2-1; D might be TRBD2 (6 bases). Germline V gives CDR1 MNHEY, CDR2 SVGAGI. Trimming left V 2 bases short and J 7 bases short, with 18 bases between. The CDR3 length is 16 residues. Here the CDR3 reads CASSYKFAGMLNEQFF. DNA of the CDR3: TGTGCCAGCAGTTACAAGTTTGCGGGAATGCTGAATGAGCAGTTCTTC.

This sequence joins TRBV9 and TRBJ1-2; D perhaps matches TRBD1 (5 bases). V dropped 0 bases and J dropped 4 bases, with 7 bases sitting between them. The germline CDR1 and CDR2 sequences are SGDLS and YYNGEE. The CDR3 is 13 residues long. The CDR3, as DNA: TGTGCCAGCAGCGTAGTGGGGACCTATGGCTACACCTTC. This sequence encodes CASSVVGTYGYTF.

This clone was found once. This rearrangement joins TRBV5-1 to TRBJ1-2, with 9 nucleotides matching TRBD1. The germline V gene encodes CDR1 SGHRS and CDR2 YFSETQ. The CDR3 totals 15 residues. V dropped 0 bases and J dropped 5; count of bases not matched to a gene: 5. The CDR3 is CASSLANRGHYGYTF. CDR3 coding DNA: TGCGCCAGCAGCTTGGCTAACAGGGGGCATTATGGCTACACCTTC.

This chain connects TRBV5-1 to TRBJ1-2; 7 bases fit TRBD1. This CDR3 spans 14 amino acids. Germline CDR1 and CDR2: SGHRS and YFSETQ. The ends lost 4 bases at V and 4 bases at J; junction bases unmatched: 7. In DNA, the CDR3 is TGCGCCAGCAGCCCACGGGGACAGAGCTATGGCTACACCTTC. The encoded protein is CASSPRGQSYGYTF.

The chain employs TRBV18 and TRBJ2-1; D is ambiguous. The V end lost 1 base, the J end lost 6 bases, and 10 bases lay between the germline ends. The CDR3 covers 14 residues. Per the germline V gene, CDR1 is KGHSH and CDR2 is LQKENI. CDR3 DNA sequence: TGTGCCAGCTCACCACTAGCCGTGGGCAATGAGCAGTTCTTC. It codes for CASSPLAVGNEQFF.

The chain uses TRBV18 and TRBJ2-3; D unclear. There are 15 residues in the CDR3. Trimming removed 1 base at V and 0 bases at J, with 8 bases between. The germline V gene has CDR1 KGHSH and CDR2 LQKENI. The CDR3 here is CASSPLRLSTDTQYF. Written as DNA, the CDR3 is TGTGCCAGCTCACCACTACGGCTCAGCACAGATACGCAGTATTTT. Using reference TRBV18 and TRBJ2-3 for the parts outside the CDR3, the full variable domain is NAGVMQNPRHLVRRRGQEARLRCSPMKGHSHVYWYRQLPEEGLKFMVYLQKENIIDESGMPKERFSAEFPKEGPSILRIQQVVRGDSAAYFCASSPLRLSTDTQYFGPGTRLTVL.

About this clone: Distinct nucleotide sequences in the sample also encode this CDR3. The CDR3 sequence is CATRDSSYEQYF. The DNA of the CDR3 is TGTGCCACGCGGGACAGCTCCTACGAGCAGTACTTC. The chain is built from TRBV10-3 and TRBJ2-7, with a tentative D call TRBD1 (7 bases). Germline lookup yields CDR1 ENHRY and CDR2 SYGVKD. CDR3 size: 12 residues. Trimming removed 10 bases from V and 0 bases from J, with 10 bases in between.

The rearrangement links TRBV15 to TRBJ2-1, with TRBD2 identical over 13 bases. The CDR3 runs to 16 residues. Losses at the gene ends were 5 bases for V and 9 bases for J; bases not matched to a gene: 10. Germline V CDR1 and CDR2: LNHNV, YYDKDF (reference sequence). The CDR3 here is CATSSGTSGKNGEQFF. In DNA form, the CDR3 reads TGTGCCACCAGCTCCGGGACTAGCGGGAAGAACGGTGAGCAGTTCTTC. Full variable domain (rest looked up from reference TRBV15 and TRBJ2-1): DAMVIQNPRYQVTQFGKPVTLSCSQTLNHNVMYWYQQKSSQAPKLLFHYYDKDFNNEADTPDNFQSRRPNTSFCFLDIRSPGLGDTAMYLCATSSGTSGKNGEQFFGPGTRLTVL.

The chain couples TRBV18 to TRBJ2-2, with D possibly TRBD1 on 6 matching bases. Germline loops: CDR1 KGHSH, CDR2 LQKENI. V shed 4 bases and J shed 6 bases, with 9 bases lying between them. There are 13 residues in the CDR3. This chain's CDR3 is CASSLGAAGELFF. CDR3 DNA sequence: TGTGCCAGCTCACTGGGGGCCGCCGGGGAGCTGTTTTTT.

This clone was observed a handful of times. One end of the junction fails to match germline, which may point to a read error. The genes are TRBV5-1 and TRBJ1-1; 8 bases line up with TRBD1. The CDR3 consists of 14 residues. Germline V gives CDR1 SGHRS, CDR2 YFSETQ. The CDR3 loop reads CASSLDRDRTEAFF. In nucleotides, the CDR3 is TGCGCCAGCAGTTTGGACAGGGATCGGACTGAAGCTTTCTTT. Full variable domain (rest looked up from reference TRBV5-1 and TRBJ1-1): KAGVTQTPRYLIKTRGQQVTLSCSPISGHRSVSWYQQTPGQGLQFLFEYFSETQRNKGNFPGRFSGRQFSNSRSEMNVSTLELGDSALYLCASSLDRDRTEAFFGQGTRLTVV.

The V and J genes are TRBV30 and TRBJ2-3; D not certain. V gave up 1 base and J gave up 3 bases, with 11 bases separating them. The CDR3 totals 14 residues. In germline, CDR1 is GTSNPN, CDR2 SVGIG (reference sequence). In DNA form, the CDR3 reads TGTGCCTGGAGTGCCTTAGCTGCTACAGATACGCAGTATTTT. This codes for CAWSALAATDTQYF.

This chain uses TRBV5-1 with TRBJ1-2, with unresolved D. There are 15 residues in the CDR3. From germline, CDR1 is SGHRS and CDR2 YFSETQ. Trimming cost V 0 bases and J 2 bases, with 11 bases left between them. CDR3 sequence: CASSLVQEPNYGYTF. CDR3 DNA sequence: TGCGCCAGCAGCTTGGTCCAGGAGCCGAACTATGGCTACACCTTC.

This clone was detected only once. The V gene is TRBV7-9, the J gene TRBJ2-5; no clear D gene. Trimming took 6 bases from V and 4 from J, leaving 21 bases between them. The CDR3 runs to 16 residues. Germline CDR1 is SEHNR and CDR2 is FQNEAQ (reference sequence). This CDR3 is CASSTVPGPKGETQYF. The CDR3 bases are TGTGCCAGCAGTACCGTCCCGGGCCCTAAAGGAGAGACCCAGTACTTC.

In regard to this clone: The sample holds other DNA sequences that translate to the same CDR3. The chain employs TRBV2 and TRBJ2-7; 8 bases are a match to TRBD2. The CDR3 totals 13 residues. Germline CDR1 SNHLY, CDR2 FYNNEI. Losses at the gene ends were 5 bases for V and 3 bases for J; bases not matched to a gene: 3. The CDR3 loop is CASSTGTSYEQYF. In DNA form, the CDR3 reads TGTGCCAGCAGTACCGGGACTAGCTACGAGCAGTACTTC.

The chain joins TRBV28 to TRBJ1-1, with a weak D call TRBD1 (5 bases). The V gene's germline CDR1 is MDHEN and CDR2 SYDVKM. CDR3 length equals 17 residues. V was pared by 2 bases and J by 4 bases, with 20 bases between. DNA of the CDR3: TGTGCCAGCAGTTTAGTCCCGGGACCGAAGAGGGGCACTGAAGCTTTCTTT. Encoded protein: CASSLVPGPKRGTEAFF.

The genes are TRBV6-1 and TRBJ1-1; 7 bases are shared with TRBD1. From germline, CDR1 is MNHNS and CDR2 SASEGT. The CDR3 is 15 amino acids. Germline trimming cut 2 bases from V and 0 bases from J; bases unmatched to any gene: 3. CDR3 DNA sequence: TGTGCCAGCAGTGAACCGGGACAGATGAACACTGAAGCTTTCTTT. It codes for CASSEPGQMNTEAFF.

Here the CDR3 reads CASSLGPTSGRADTQYF. The DNA for the CDR3 is TGCGCCAGCAGCTTGGGCCCCACTAGCGGGAGGGCAGATACGCAGTATTTT. The V and J genes are TRBV5-1 and TRBJ2-3, with TRBD2 matching 13 bases. Germline lookup yields CDR1 SGHRS and CDR2 YFSETQ. Trimming at V came to 0 bases and at J to 4 bases, leaving 5 bases not matched to a gene. The CDR3 consists of 17 residues.

The chain is built from TRBV5-5 and TRBJ2-7; D is unclear. Per the germline V gene, CDR1 is SGHKS and CDR2 is YYEKEE (reference sequence). V was pared by 5 bases and J by 3 bases, with 9 bases between. The CDR3 loop spans 12 amino acids. The CDR3 spells CASRNYNYEQYF. The CDR3 bases are TGTGCCAGCAGAAATTATAACTACGAGCAGTACTTC.

This clone has a single count. J is TRBJ2-3 and V is TRBV5-4; D ambiguous. Trimming cost V 3 bases and J 2 bases, with 10 bases left between them. The CDR3 consists of 14 residues. Germline-derived CDR1 and CDR2 are SGHNT and YYREEE (reference sequence). The CDR3 reads CASSSQANTDTQYF. The CDR3 nucleotides are TGTGCCAGCAGCTCCCAGGCTAACACAGATACGCAGTATTTT. Based on the CDR3 plus reference TRBV5-4 and TRBJ2-3, the full variable domain is ETGVTQSPTHLIKTRGQQVTLRCSSQSGHNTVSWYQQALGQGPQFIFQYYREEENGRGNFPPRFSGLQFPNYSSELNVNALELDDSALYLCASSSQANTDTQYFGPGTRLTVL.